This T cell receptor (beta chain) appears in the sequencing data of a study of blood T cell repertoires in COVID-19 (dated by TCRdb to the early 2020s). Background on the whole study: Collaborator samples came from the United States, Italy and Spain and covered acute and convalescent phases of COVID-19. The prospective study material was composed of cDNA or gDNA derived from T cells, B-cell-depleted T cells, or PBMCs. The dataset comprised deeply sampled blood TCRbeta repertoires from subjects exposed to, actively infected with, or recovered from COVID-19. A freely available public database, intended as a resource for researchers studying the immune response to SARS-CoV-2, is where the repertoires were released. The samples were drawn from the first 160 participants of the ongoing ImmuneRACE study and from roughly 1,300 subjects provided by 6 global collaborators. A de-identified subject ID, COVID-19 status, age in years and sex were almost always included in the sample metadata. Where HLA class I and class II types were available, the types were taken from metadata supplied by the sample provider, not from assay-based typing. The research as a whole found: How much clinical and demographic metadata was included differed by source and by participant, and the metadata was provided uncurated.

TCRbeta CDR3 regions were amplified from genomic DNA using the immunoSEQ Assay, a bias-controlled multiplex PCR. As for the original processing: Nucleated cell counts per sample were estimated from amplification of reference gene primers within the assay. Sequence reads were collapsed and filtered to measure the absolute abundance of every unique TCRbeta CDR3 rearrangement. For each sample, productive Simpson clonality was calculated as the square root of Simpson's diversity index across productive rearrangements. The table was pulled from immuneACCESS by TCRdb, which kept in-frame rearrangements only. Such tables lose some clones; where checked, under half of the loss comes from unresolved V genes, and the rest has no known cause. V and J calls and clone size are given by that table; D and trimming were obtained from the DNA. For this sample the table gives around 260,000 clones, of which about 88% were detected only once. Roughly 1.9% of the sample lies in the top ten.

A note on this clone: Its recognized antigen is unknown. One base away there is no much larger clone; base qualities are not given.

The collaborating institutions used their own protocols to collect whole blood in K2EDTA tubes. For TCRbeta analysis, collaborators shipped samples in one of three forms: frozen whole blood, isolated PBMCs, or DNA extracted from either of those sample types. Material: peripheral blood. This clonotype originated in a man aged 25-40 years with active or convalescent COVID-19.

The CDR3 region: CASSHPGQSSYEQYF. In nucleotides, the sequence is TGTGCCAGCTCCCACCCCGGACAGTCCTCCTACGAGCAGTACTTC. The chain joins TRBV18 to TRBJ2-7, with a weak D call of TRBD1 (6 bases match). Trimming costs V 6 bases and J 0 bases, and their ends lie 15 bases apart. Sequences KGHSH (CDR1) and LQKENI (CDR2) are obtained from the germline V gene. The CDR3 has 15 amino acids, counting the end cysteine and phenylalanine. Left in the record is the CDR3 DNA by itself, 45 bases read in frame from the first base. Beyond the CDR3, the reference TRBV18 and TRBJ2-7 genes provide the residues; the full variable domain reads: NAGVMQNPRHLVRRRGQEARLRCSPMKGHSHVYWYRQLPEEGLKFMVYLQKENIIDESGMPKERFSAEFPKEGPSILRIQQVVRGDSAAYFCASSHPGQSSYEQYFGPGTRLTVT.